Listed below are T cell receptor beta chains from one sample, sequenced in a study of regulatory T cells in long-lasting Graves disease. TCRdb ran MiXCR on the multiplex PCR reads and lists one entry per CDR3 protein. The repertoire has a few hundred thousand distinct CDR3 sequences, 15% to 20% of them found once; the top ten carry around 20%. The data were also submitted as part of a second study, on T cells in Graves' hyperthyroidism and ophthalmopathy.

The input for sequencing was peripheral blood mononuclear cells (PBMCs), taken at new diagnosis, from a patient treated with antithyroid drugs. Source of these receptors: a woman in her late teens or twenties with Graves disease. Both conserved end residues are part of each CDR3. D genes are given only for firm matches. Size values are once, few and many counts, or a class for expanded clones, and some rows have none.

NA,NA,TRBV28,TRBJ2-7,TGTGCCAGCAGGTCGGCAGGGGTGTCCTACGAGCAGTACTTC,CASRSAGVSYEQYF
TRBD2,many,TRBV6-5,TRBJ2-2,TGTGCCAGCAGTTACTCGACACTAGCGGCCACCGGGGAGCTGTTTTTT,CASSYSTLAATGELFF
TRBD2,NA,TRBV6-2/TRBV6-3,TRBJ2-1,TGTGCCAGCAGTTACCGCGGACTAGCTAACAATGAGCAGTTCTTC,CASSYRGLANNEQFF
NA,few,TRBV20-1,TRBJ2-1,TGCAGTGCTACCGGGTCATTTAATGAGCAGTTCTTC,CSATGSFNEQFF
NA,many,TRBV6-2/TRBV6-3,TRBJ2-7,TGTGCCAGCAGACAAGACAGTCCCTACGAGCAGTACTTC,CASRQDSPYEQYF
NA,many,TRBV4-2,TRBJ1-2,TGTGCCAGCAGCCAATCCGGCGCGGACGGAGGTTACTATGGCTACACCTTC,CASSQSGADGGYYGYTF
TRBD1,many,TRBV6-9,TRBJ2-7,TGTGCCAGCAGTTACACCCGGGACAGGGACGAGCAGTACTTC,CASSYTRDRDEQYF
NA,NA,TRBV5-1,TRBJ1-4,TGCGCCAGCAGCTTCGAAGCAAGTCCTAATGAAAAACTGTTTTTT,CASSFEASPNEKLFF
NA,many,TRBV6-1,TRBJ2-5,TGTGCCAGCAGTGAAGCGCTTCTGGTGAGAGAGACCCAGTACTTC,CASSEALLVRETQYF
NA,few,TRBV20-1,TRBJ1-5,TGCAGTGCTAGTCGGGATCGCAATCAGCCCCAGCATTTT,CSASRDRNQPQHF
NA,NA,TRBV10-3,TRBJ1-5,TGTGCCACCCGGGACGCGCGTTCCCTTTGGCCCCAGCATTTT,CATRDARSLWPQHF
TRBD1,few,TRBV27,TRBJ2-7,TGTGCCAGCAGTCTTTACTCCCCCGGGACAGGGGAAGTTGGGCAGTACTTC,CASSLYSPGTGEVGQYF
NA,medium-sized,TRBV6-2/TRBV6-3,TRBJ2-1,TGTGCCAGCAGTTACTCGAAACAGGGAAATGAGCAGTTCTTC,CASSYSKQGNEQFF
NA,NA,TRBV9,TRBJ2-7,TGTGCCAGCAGCGTAGGTTCAGGGATGACCCAGTACGAGCAGTACTTC,CASSVGSGMTQYEQYF
NA,few,TRBV19,TRBJ2-1,TGTGCCAGTAGTATCAAGGGGTCCTCCTACAATGAGCAGTTCTTC,CASSIKGSSYNEQFF
NA,many,TRBV28,TRBJ1-1,TGTGCCAGCAGTCTGAACGTGTTGAACACTGAAGCTTTCTTT,CASSLNVLNTEAFF
NA,many,TRBV15,TRBJ2-7,TGTGCCACCAGCAGAGAAGGGAGCTCCTACGAGCAGTACTTC,CATSREGSSYEQYF
NA,few,TRBV20-1,TRBJ1-6,TGCAGTGCTAGACCCTCTCAGGGGTACTATAATTCACCCCTCCACTTT,CSARPSQGYYNSPLHF
TRBD1,NA,TRBV2,TRBJ2-5,TGTGCCAGCAGTTTGTCCGGGACAGGGTTCAGAGAGACCCAGTACTTC,CASSLSGTGFRETQYF
NA,many,TRBV28,TRBJ2-1,TGTGCCAGCAGAGCGGGCCAAACCTACAATGAGCAGTTCTTC,CASRAGQTYNEQFF
NA,many,TRBV11-2,TRBJ2-1,TGTGCCAGCAGAAGTTCCTGGGAGGATGAGCAGTTCTTC,CASRSSWEDEQFF
NA,NA,TRBV27,TRBJ2-2,TGTGCTGAAGAGGCTTTCTCCAGAGAGCTGTTTTTT,CAEEAFSRELFF
NA,NA,TRBV19,TRBJ1-3,TGTGCCAGTAGTGGGCAAGGGGCCTCTGGAAACACCATATATTTT,CASSGQGASGNTIYF
NA,NA,TRBV14,TRBJ1-3,TGTGCCAGCAGCCAATACGTCTCTGGAAACACCATATATTTT,CASSQYVSGNTIYF
NA,NA,TRBV6-4,TRBJ1-2,TGTGCCAGCAGTGACTCAGGCAACTATGGCTACACCTTC,CASSDSGNYGYTF
NA,many,TRBV5-1,TRBJ2-7,TGCGCCAGCAGCTTGCAGGGTGGAACATTCTCCTACGAGCAGTACTTC,CASSLQGGTFSYEQYF